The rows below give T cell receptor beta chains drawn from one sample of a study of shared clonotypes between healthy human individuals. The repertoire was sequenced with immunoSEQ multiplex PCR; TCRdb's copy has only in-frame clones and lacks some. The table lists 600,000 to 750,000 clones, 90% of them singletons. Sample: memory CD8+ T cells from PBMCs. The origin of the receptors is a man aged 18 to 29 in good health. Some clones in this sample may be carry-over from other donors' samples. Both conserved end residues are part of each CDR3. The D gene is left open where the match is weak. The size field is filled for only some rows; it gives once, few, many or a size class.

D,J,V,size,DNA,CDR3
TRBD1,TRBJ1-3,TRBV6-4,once,TGTGCCAGCAGTGTCCCGGGACAGGTTAACTCTGGAAACACCATATATTTT,CASSVPGQVNSGNTIYF
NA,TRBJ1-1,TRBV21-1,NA,TGTGCCAGCCCCGACAGATACACTGAAGCTTTCTTT,CASPDRYTEAFF
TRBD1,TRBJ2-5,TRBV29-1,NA,TGCAGCGTTGACCAACAGGGGGTCAACCAAGAGACCCAGTACTTC,CSVDQQGVNQETQYF
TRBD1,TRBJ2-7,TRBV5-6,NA,TGTGCCAGCAGCTCCCCCGCCGGGACAGATATCTACGAGCAGTACTTC,CASSSPAGTDIYEQYF
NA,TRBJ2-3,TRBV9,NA,TGTGCCAGCAGCCCGCGACAGAAGAACACAGATACGCAGTATTTT,CASSPRQKNTDTQYF
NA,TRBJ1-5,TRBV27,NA,TGTGCCAGCAGCGCCTGGGCTAATCAGCCCCAGCATTTT,CASSAWANQPQHF
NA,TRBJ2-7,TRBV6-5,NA,TGTGCCAGCAGTTACTCGAGTACAGGGATTCCCTACGAGCAGTACTTC,CASSYSSTGIPYEQYF
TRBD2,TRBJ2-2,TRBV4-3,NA,TGCGCCAGCAGCCGTGGGACTAGCGTTACCACCGGGGAGCTGTTTTTT,CASSRGTSVTTGELFF
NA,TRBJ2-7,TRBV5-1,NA,TGCGCTCCGGGAGGACAGGCACAGTACGAGCAGTACTTC,CAPGGQAQYEQYF
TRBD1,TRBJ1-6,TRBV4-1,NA,TGCGCCAGCAGCCAAGAGCTGGGACAGCTTAATTCACCCCTCCACTTT,CASSQELGQLNSPLHF
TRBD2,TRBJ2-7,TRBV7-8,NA,TGTGCCAGCACAGTGAGGGGGGGGACTAGCGAATACGAGCAGTACTTC,CASTVRGGTSEYEQYF
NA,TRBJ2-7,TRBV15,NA,TGTGCCACCAGCCCTGGGGCAGGGTACTACGAGCAGTACTTC,CATSPGAGYYEQYF
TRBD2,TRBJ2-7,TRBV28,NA,TGTGCCAGCAGCACATGGGGCGGGAGAGTTCCCAACGAGCAGTACTTC,CASSTWGGRVPNEQYF
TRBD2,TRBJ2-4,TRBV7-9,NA,TGTGCCAGCAGCGGGACTAGCGGGTTGGACATTCAGTACTTC,CASSGTSGLDIQYF
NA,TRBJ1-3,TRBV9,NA,TGTGCCAGCAGCGTAGGGCTAGGGGCCGGAAACACCATATATTTT,CASSVGLGAGNTIYF
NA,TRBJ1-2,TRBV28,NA,TGTGCCAGCAGTTTTCGACGGGCTGGGGGAAACTATGGCTACACCTTC,CASSFRRAGGNYGYTF
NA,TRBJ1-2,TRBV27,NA,TGTGCCAGCAGTTTCGGACAGAGCTATGGCTACACCTTC,CASSFGQSYGYTF
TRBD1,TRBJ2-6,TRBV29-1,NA,TGCAGCGCCATGGGGACAGGTGCCTCTGGGGCCAACGTCCTGACTTTC,CSAMGTGASGANVLTF
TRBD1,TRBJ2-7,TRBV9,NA,TGTGCCAGCAGCGCCGGGGACAGGGGGAGAGAGTACTTC,CASSAGDRGREYF
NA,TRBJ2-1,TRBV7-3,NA,TGTGCCAGCAGCTTAACTGGGGCATGGGAGCAGTTCTTC,CASSLTGAWEQFF
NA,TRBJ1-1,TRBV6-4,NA,TGTGCCAGCAGTGAGCTCCGGGGGACAATGAACACTGAAGCTTTCTTT,CASSELRGTMNTEAFF
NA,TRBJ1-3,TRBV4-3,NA,TGCGCCAGCAGCCAAGGTCGACGGGATTCTGGAAACACCATATATTTT,CASSQGRRDSGNTIYF
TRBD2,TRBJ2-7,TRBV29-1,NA,TGCAGCGTCATTCTGACTAGCGGGGGTTACGAGCAGTACTTC,CSVILTSGGYEQYF